The next 10 T cell receptor beta chains were all read from a single sample in a study of identical twins (dated by TCRdb to 2016 to 2017). Library preparation used 5' RACE. Sequenced on an Illumina HiSeq 2000. TCRdb redid the processing of the public reads, applying fastp at Q25 and MiXCR, and retained in-frame beta chains. Each entry is one CDR3 protein sequence, shown with its most common DNA and genes. The sample records roughly 290,000 distinct CDR3 sequences, roughly 9.8% of which are singletons. The ten largest clonotypes hold roughly 6.4% of the sample. These data are also associated with another study on yellow fever vaccine responses in identical twins.

The source material was CD8+ T cells sorted from blood. Receptors were obtained from a woman younger than 35 in good health.

The table lists this clonotype with many counts. The V call is TRBV20-1, the J call TRBJ2-7; D gene uncertain. V was clipped by 4 bases and J by 0 bases, with 10 bases between them. The CDR3 spans 13 residues. CDR1 is DFQATT and CDR2 is SNEGSKA in the germline V gene (reference sequence). The chain's CDR3 is CSAKLRSSYEQYF. The CDR3 region has the DNA TGCAGTGCTAAATTAAGATCCTCCTACGAGCAGTACTTC.

This clonotype was observed at least ten times. The rearrangement uses TRBV29-1 and TRBJ1-1; no firm D call. Germline assignment: CDR1 SQVTM and CDR2 ANQGSEA. This CDR3 has 13 residues. The DNA for the CDR3 is TGCACCATCCCACCGGGAGCTTCCACTGAAGCTTTCTTT. Amino acid sequence: CTIPPGASTEAFF.

The DNA for the CDR3 is TGTGCCAGCAGCCAAGATAACCGGAGGGCCTCTGGGGCCAACGTCCTGACTTTC. Translated: CASSQDNRRASGANVLTF. The chain uses TRBV14 and TRBJ2-6; D perhaps matches TRBD2 (6 bases). Trimming stripped 0 bases from V and 0 bases from J, with 12 bases between. CDR1 and CDR2 (germline): SGHDN, FVKESK. The CDR3 is 18 amino acids. The variable domain in full, with the rest retrieved from reference TRBV14 and TRBJ2-6, is EAGVTQFPSHSVIEKGQTVTLRCDPISGHDNLYWYRRVMGKEIKFLLHFVKESKQDESGMPNNRFLAERTGGTYSTLKVQPAELEDSGVYFCASSQDNRRASGANVLTFGAGSRLTVL.

This clonotype was detected ten times or more. This chain connects TRBV5-6 to TRBJ2-7; 10 nucleotides align to TRBD1. Losses at the gene ends were 3 bases for V and 1 base for J; bases not matched to a gene: 1. CDR1 is SGHDT, CDR2 YYEEEE, per germline. This CDR3 comprises 14 residues. The DNA of the CDR3 is TGTGCCAGCAGCTGGGGACAGGGGTCCTACGAGCAGTACTTC. As protein: CASSWGQGSYEQYF.

This rearrangement joins TRBV7-3 to TRBJ2-3; D remains ambiguous. CDR3 length equals 13 residues. The V gene lost 4 bases and the J gene lost 4 bases, with 9 bases spanning the gap. CDR1 is SGHTA, CDR2 FQGTGA, per germline. As DNA, the CDR3 is TGTGCCAGCAGCTCCCTCGGAGCAGATACGCAGTATTTT. It is translated as CASSSLGADTQYF.

A few counts support this clonotype. The genes are TRBV3-1 and TRBJ2-1; TRBD2 agrees at 8 bases. V gave up 4 bases and J gave up 4 bases; unmatched junction bases: 6. Germline values: CDR1 LGHDT, CDR2 YNNKEL (reference sequence). The CDR3 spans 15 residues. Written as DNA, the CDR3 is TGTGCCAGCAGCCCGCCTAGCGGGCTTTACAATGAGCAGTTCTTC. This codes for CASSPPSGLYNEQFF.

Many counts were recorded for this clonotype. The chain couples TRBV25-1 to TRBJ2-1, with no clear D. The CDR3 has 16 residues. V shed 6 bases and J shed 2 bases, with 17 bases lying between them. Germline assignment: CDR1 MGHDK and CDR2 SYGVNS. The CDR3 here is CASSPRKVPAYNEQFF. The DNA of the CDR3 is TGTGCCAGCAGCCCCCGGAAGGTGCCAGCCTACAATGAGCAGTTCTTC.

This clonotype was detected many times. V and J are TRBV29-1 and TRBJ2-1, with D possibly being TRBD2 (6 bases). V gave up 0 bases and J gave up 1 base, with 10 bases separating them. Per the germline V gene, CDR1 is SQVTM and CDR2 is ANQGSEA. The CDR3 spans 15 residues. The CDR3 here is CSVEDGGGSYNEQFF. In DNA, the CDR3 is TGCAGCGTTGAAGATGGTGGGGGGTCCTACAATGAGCAGTTCTTC.

CDR3: CASSLQIAFSSYNEQFF. CDR3 nucleotides: TGCGCCAGCAGCTTGCAAATAGCTTTTAGCTCCTACAATGAGCAGTTCTTC. The chain has TRBV5-1 and TRBJ2-1; D is unresolved. Trimming left V 1 base short and J 0 bases short, with 14 bases between. This CDR3 comprises 17 residues. The germline gives CDR1 SGHRS, CDR2 YFSETQ.

In its sample, this clonotype was seen a few times. The CDR3 DNA is TGCAGCGTTGGGACAGGGGTCAACGCCTACGAGCAGTACTTC. This translates into CSVGTGVNAYEQYF. The chain has TRBV29-1 and TRBJ2-7; TRBD1 agrees at 9 bases. There are 14 residues in the CDR3. Unmatched junction bases numbered 6, after V lost 4 bases and J lost 2 bases. The germline CDR1 and CDR2 sequences are SQVTM and ANQGSEA.